This is a list of T cell receptor beta chains from one sample in a study of long-term antiretroviral therapy in people with HIV. Sequencing was performed with immunoSEQ multiplex PCR; in TCRdb, only in-frame clones are kept and a portion is missing. The data hold 20,000 to 30,000 clones, with roughly 85% observed a single time. Sequenced material: unsorted PBMCs, taken 2.3 years after starting antiretroviral therapy. All receptors come from a man aged 40-50 years with HIV. The CDR3 runs from the conserved cysteine through the conserved F or W.

v_gene	j_gene	CDR3aa
TRBV5-1	TRBJ2-2	CASSLVGSNTGELFF
TRBV5-6	TRBJ2-6	CASSLYSGANVLTF
TRBV7-6	TRBJ1-2	CASGPGPSTYGYTF
TRBV2	TRBJ1-6	CASSVDRSSYNSPLHF
TRBV7-8	TRBJ1-2	CASSPGPFRANYGYTF
TRBV5-6	TRBJ1-1	CASSLGTGVHTEAFF
TRBV5-8	TRBJ1-2	CASSTEMGGYTF
TRBV5-1	TRBJ1-2	CASSLSGLQGYTF
TRBV4-1	TRBJ1-2	CASSQGFVTGAGYTF
TRBV9	TRBJ2-7	CASSVVAASYEQYF
TRBV19	TRBJ2-7	CASSLLGGTYEQYF
TRBV29-1	TRBJ1-2	CSVEDERQGLGYTF
TRBV4-1	TRBJ1-1	CASAEFDVAEAFF
TRBV6-1	TRBJ1-5	CASSVLGNGNQPQHF
TRBV7-6	TRBJ1-5	CASSLVVLGTGNQPQHF
TRBV29-1	TRBJ2-1	CSVELTGVRGFDEQFF
TRBV27	TRBJ2-1	CASSPGGSGKREQFF
TRBV5-6	TRBJ2-7	CASSLYRTEQYF
TRBV10-3	TRBJ1-1	CAISERDNTEAFF
TRBV30	TRBJ1-6	CACSGEQSSPLHF
TRBV4-1	TRBJ2-7	CASSLTWTGDEQYF
TRBV18	TRBJ1-1	CASSPRPLDPKNTEAFF
TRBV6-5	TRBJ1-5	CASSYSSYGNQPQHF
TRBV7-6	TRBJ1-4	CASSSNPRGVSNEKLFF
TRBV13	TRBJ2-3	CASSWRGTGTTDTQYF
TRBV30	TRBJ2-5	CAWSLQLGETQYF
TRBV6-1	TRBJ2-7	CASSEVVSSYEQYF
TRBV10-1	TRBJ1-5	CATTTVVGNQPQHF
TRBV29-1	TRBJ2-3	CSVEGLLISTDTQYF